This T cell receptor beta chain was sequenced during a study of shared clonotypes between healthy human individuals. Whole-study results and caveats: Rarefaction gave evidence that sorted-subset sequencing remained incomplete despite large depth.

Here immunoSEQ multiplex PCR was the method, and the copy in TCRdb shows in-frame clones only, minus some. The table has 2 million to 2.5 million clones, roughly 92% seen once; the top ten hold 0.3% to 0.4%. The ends were cut back, 3 bases at V and 3 bases at J, with 15 bases in the middle. This CDR3 is built from 15 residues. Germline V gives CDR1 SGHRS, CDR2 YFSETQ. Adults of Caucasian background living in Nashville, Tennessee made up all donors. As to this clone: Its specificity is not known.

This rearrangement joins TRBV5-1 to TRBJ1-1, with TRBD1 as a possible D gene (5 bases). The receptor was derived from a man younger than 35 in good health. Some clones in this sample may be carry-over from other donors' samples. The specimen was naive CD4+ T cells from PBMCs. The subset here: CD45RA+ positively selected. CDR3 in amino acids: CASSYLGGSYTEAFF. In DNA, the CDR3 is TGCGCCAGCAGCTATCTTGGGGGTTCGTACACTGAAGCTTTCTTT.